The 7 T cell receptor beta chains below all came from one sample that was sequenced in a study of CD8 T cells in ankylosing spondylitis. TCRdb processed the 5' RACE reads anew with MiXCR; each CDR3 protein has one entry. The sample records roughly 150,000 distinct CDR3 sequences, 30% to 35% being singletons. The sample consisted of synovial fluid, either unsorted or a sorted T cell fraction (not recorded which). The receptors originated from a male donor with ankylosing spondylitis.

There are many counts of this clonotype. The rearrangement joins TRBV5-1 to TRBJ2-2; perhaps TRBD1 as D (6 bases). The CDR3 covers 16 residues. Per the germline V gene, CDR1 is SGHRS and CDR2 is YFSETQ. V shed 2 bases and J shed 0 bases, with 11 bases lying between them. The CDR3 spells CASSFSGAANTGELFF. CDR3 DNA: TGCGCCAGCAGCTTCTCAGGGGCTGCGAACACCGGGGAGCTGTTTTTT.

This clonotype was found once. The genes are TRBV12-3 or TRBV12-4 and TRBJ2-1, with 9 bases aligning to TRBD1. The CDR3 runs to 15 residues. The V segment lost 4 bases and the J segment 1 base; nucleotides outside the gene matches: 2. The CDR3 coding sequence is TGTGCCAGCAGTTCCGGGACAGGGTCCTACAATGAGCAGTTCTTC. It encodes CASSSGTGSYNEQFF.

This clonotype was counted between two and nine times. The chain joins TRBV28 to TRBJ1-5, with D uncertain. Trimming cost V 2 bases and J 7 bases, with 6 bases left between them. The CDR3 totals 12 residues. Germline CDR1 MDHEN, CDR2 SYDVKM. CDR3 sequence: CASSLTKQPQHF. The CDR3 DNA sequence: TGTGCCAGCAGTTTAACAAAGCAGCCCCAGCATTTT.

J is TRBJ1-1 and V is TRBV20-1; a weak D match, TRBD1 (6 bases). The V gene's germline CDR1 is DFQATT and CDR2 SNEGSKA (reference sequence). V lost 6 bases and J lost 1, with 15 bases in between. The CDR3 consists of 14 residues. CDR3 nucleotide sequence: TGCAGTGCCCGACGTGGGGGGCGGAACACTGAAGCTTTCTTT. This sequence encodes CSARRGGRNTEAFF.

The chain uses TRBV11-2 and TRBJ2-3; 14 bases align to TRBD2. Germline CDR1 reads SGHAT; CDR2 reads FQNNGV. J gave up 4 bases and V 2 bases, and 5 bases lay outside the gene matches. The CDR3 consists of 17 residues. The CDR3 DNA reads as TGTGCCAGCAGCTTAAGCGGGACTAGCGGGAGACCAGATACGCAGTATTTT. It translates to CASSLSGTSGRPDTQYF. Full variable domain (outside the CDR3, taken from reference TRBV11-2 and TRBJ2-3): EAGVAQSPRYKIIEKRQSVAFWCNPISGHATLYWYQQILGQGPKLLIQFQNNGVVDDSQLPKDRFSAERLKGVDSTLKIQPAKLEDSAVYLCASSLSGTSGRPDTQYFGPGTRLTVL.

DNA of the CDR3: TGTGCCAGCAGTTGGACCAGGGGGGGACAAGAGACCCAGTACTTC. It translates to CASSWTRGGQETQYF. J is TRBJ2-5 and V is TRBV25-1, with D perhaps assigned TRBD1 or TRBD2 (7 bases each). The CDR3 length is 15 residues. V dropped 5 bases and J dropped 2 bases, with 15 bases sitting between them. Germline V lookup: CDR1 MGHDK, CDR2 SYGVNS.

This rearrangement joins TRBV5-1 to TRBJ1-4; TRBD1 might be the D (5 bases). The CDR3 has 16 amino acids. Trimming stripped 4 bases from V and 0 bases from J, with 13 bases between. Germline CDR1 reads SGHRS; CDR2 reads YFSETQ. CDR3 bases: TGCGCCAGCAGCCCCGGTGGGGGAGCAACTAATGAAAAACTGTTTTTT. This translates into CASSPGGGATNEKLFF.